Here is one T cell receptor (beta chain) with its context. This sample stems from a study of cytomegalovirus exposure and HLA in healthy donors. This PCR relied on a set of 60 Vbeta primers and 13 Jbeta primers. Generated by immunoSEQ multiplex PCR, the TCRdb table keeps only in-frame clones and is missing some. The profile shows 50,000 to 70,000 clones, 62% of them singletons. Germline loops: CDR1 SQVTM, CDR2 ANQGSEA. The V and J ends lost 0 bases and 7 bases, in that order; junction bases with no gene match: 3. The length of the CDR3 is 14 residues. The genes are TRBV29-1 and TRBJ1-4; 9 bases map to TRBD1. The receptor was derived from a man aged 25-45 years in good health and CMV-seronegative. Sequenced input: PBMCs. CDR3 residues: CSVEEGQGSEKLFF. The CDR3 coding sequence is TGCAGCGTTGAAGAGGGACAGGGAAGTGAAAAACTGTTTTTT.